The present entry profiles one T cell receptor (beta chain) with its context. Its antigen is undetermined. The data derive from a study of shared clonotypes between healthy human individuals. Background on the study: The cohort had two women and three men, ages 18 to 49. Study-wide findings and caveats: Naive CD4 clonotypes were shared across a handful of donors at about 5%.

Genomic DNA belonging to each subset was distributed in equal measure over several immunoSEQ plates. The method was immunoSEQ multiplex PCR; TCRdb's version includes in-frame clones alone and lacks a portion of them. The sample comprises approximately 710,000 clones, about nine tenths of which are singletons, and less than 40% rests with the top ten. V was pared by 2 bases and J by 5 bases, with 2 bases of the junction left unmatched. The CDR3 covers 16 residues. The germline V gene encodes CDR1 MRHNA and CDR2 SNTAGT. Donors, healthy HIV-negative adults, lacked recent acute infections or vaccinations.

The specimen was memory CD8+ T cells from PBMCs. Specified subset: CD45RO+ cells pooled with CCR7-negative TemRA cells. The rearrangement joins TRBV6-4 to TRBJ2-3; 15 bases map to TRBD2. The sequence was obtained from a man aged 18 to 35 in good health. Some clones in this sample may be carry-over from other donors' samples. The CDR3 DNA follows: TGTGCCAGCAGTGACGGGACTAGCGGGGGGAAAGATACGCAGTATTTT. It is translated as CASSDGTSGGKDTQYF.